Below, 6 T cell receptor beta chains from the same sample are listed, as sequenced in a study of sequential checkpoint blockade in melanoma. Treatment: randomized to nivolumab then ipilimumab (arm A) or the reverse (arm B). The data were produced by immunoSEQ multiplex PCR, yet TCRdb's version contains in-frame clones alone and is incomplete. The sample holds 6,500 to 10,000 clones, more than 55% seen once. The source material was CD8+ T cells sorted from blood (inferred from file names), sampled from a patient given nivolumab and ipilimumab in sequence. Receptors originate from a human patient with melanoma. Some clones in this sample may be carry-over from other donors' samples.

This clone was detected a few times. CDR3 amino acids: CASSLARRGSGANVLTF. The DNA of the CDR3 is TGTGCCAGCTCCCTCGCGAGGAGGGGCTCTGGGGCCAACGTCCTGACTTTC. This chain connects TRBV18 to TRBJ2-6, with TRBD2 as a possible D gene (6 bases). The germline V gene encodes CDR1 KGHSH and CDR2 LQKENI. The V gene lost 6 bases and the J gene lost 0 bases, with 15 bases spanning the gap. The CDR3 is 17 amino acids. Complete variable domain (other parts from reference TRBV18 and TRBJ2-6): NAGVMQNPRHLVRRRGQEARLRCSPMKGHSHVYWYRQLPEEGLKFMVYLQKENIIDESGMPKERFSAEFPKEGPSILRIQQVVRGDSAAYFCASSLARRGSGANVLTFGAGSRLTVL.

The chain recombines TRBV9 with TRBJ2-4; TRBD1 matches 9 bases. The CDR3 totals 14 residues. The V gene's germline CDR1 is SGDLS and CDR2 YYNGEE. With 4 bases clipped from V and 3 bases from J, the junction kept 2 bases outside the gene matches. The CDR3 is CASSPTGGKNIQYF. In nucleotides, the CDR3 is TGTGCCAGCAGCCCGACAGGGGGCAAAAACATTCAGTACTTC.

The table lists this clone with a few counts. A far larger clone is a single base away, which makes a read error likely. The chain couples TRBV4-3 to TRBJ1-3, with D unresolved. Germline V gene data show CDR1 as LGHNA and CDR2 as YSLEER. This CDR3 spans 17 amino acids. The CDR3 spells CASSQRAGGRSGNTLYF. CDR3 in DNA: TGCGCCAGCAGCCAAAGGGCAGGAGGCCGCTCTGGAAACACCTTATATTTT.

The CDR3 is CASSLALGSSTDTQYF. CDR3 sequence (DNA): TGCGCCAGCAGCCTCGCTCTCGGGTCTAGCACAGATACGCAGTATTTT. The chain carries TRBV4-3 and TRBJ2-3; D gene unclear. CDR3 length equals 16 residues. Germline V gene sequence: CDR1 LGHNA, CDR2 YSLEER. With 4 bases removed from V and 0 bases from J, the gap between germline ends came to 14 bases.

This clone has a handful of counts. This sequence joins TRBV14 and TRBJ2-7, with D possibly being TRBD1 (5 bases). Germline V gives CDR1 SGHDN, CDR2 FVKESK. The CDR3 spans 16 residues. The V gene lost 1 base and the J gene lost 0 bases, with 13 bases spanning the gap. Here the CDR3 reads CASSQVRGIPSYEQYF. The DNA for the CDR3 is TGTGCCAGCAGCCAAGTTAGGGGCATCCCCTCCTACGAGCAGTACTTC. Based on the CDR3 plus reference TRBV14 and TRBJ2-7, the full variable domain is EAGVTQFPSHSVIEKGQTVTLRCDPISGHDNLYWYRRVMGKEIKFLLHFVKESKQDESGMPNNRFLAERTGGTYSTLKVQPAELEDSGVYFCASSQVRGIPSYEQYFGPGTRLTVT.

V usage is TRBV28 and J usage is TRBJ1-2; 7 bases map to TRBD1. Looked up from germline, CDR1 is MDHEN and CDR2 is SYDVKM. The ends lost 4 bases at V and 8 bases at J; junction bases unmatched: 4. The CDR3 loop spans 12 amino acids. The CDR3 loop reads CASSSTGWGYTF. CDR3 DNA: TGTGCCAGCAGTTCGACAGGGTGGGGCTACACCTTC.